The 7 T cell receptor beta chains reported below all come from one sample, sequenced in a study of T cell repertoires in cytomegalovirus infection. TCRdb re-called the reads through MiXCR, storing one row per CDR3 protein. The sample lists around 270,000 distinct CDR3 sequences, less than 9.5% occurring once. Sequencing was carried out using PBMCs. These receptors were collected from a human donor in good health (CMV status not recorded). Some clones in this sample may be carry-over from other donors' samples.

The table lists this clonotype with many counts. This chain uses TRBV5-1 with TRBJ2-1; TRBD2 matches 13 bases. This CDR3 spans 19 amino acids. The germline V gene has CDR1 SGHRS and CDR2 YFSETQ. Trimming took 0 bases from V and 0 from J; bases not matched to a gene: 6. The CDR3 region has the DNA TGCGCCAGCAGCTTGGTCGGACTAGCGGGAGTGGGCTCCTACAATGAGCAGTTCTTC. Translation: CASSLVGLAGVGSYNEQFF. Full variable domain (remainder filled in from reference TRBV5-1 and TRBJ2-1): KAGVTQTPRYLIKTRGQQVTLSCSPISGHRSVSWYQQTPGQGLQFLFEYFSETQRNKGNFPGRFSGRQFSNSRSEMNVSTLELGDSALYLCASSLVGLAGVGSYNEQFFGPGTRLTVL.

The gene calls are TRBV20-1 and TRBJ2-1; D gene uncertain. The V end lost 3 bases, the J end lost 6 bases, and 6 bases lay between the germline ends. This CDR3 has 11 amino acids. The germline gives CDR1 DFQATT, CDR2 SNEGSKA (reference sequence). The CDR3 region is CSASNVNEQFF. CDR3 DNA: TGCAGTGCTAGTAACGTCAATGAGCAGTTCTTC.

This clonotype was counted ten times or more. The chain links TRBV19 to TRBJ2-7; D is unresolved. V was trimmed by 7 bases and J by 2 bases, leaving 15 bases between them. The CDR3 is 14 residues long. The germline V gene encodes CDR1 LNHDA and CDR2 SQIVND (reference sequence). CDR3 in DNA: TGTGCCAGTACCCCCCAGGACCGACCCTACGAGCAGTACTTC. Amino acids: CASTPQDRPYEQYF.

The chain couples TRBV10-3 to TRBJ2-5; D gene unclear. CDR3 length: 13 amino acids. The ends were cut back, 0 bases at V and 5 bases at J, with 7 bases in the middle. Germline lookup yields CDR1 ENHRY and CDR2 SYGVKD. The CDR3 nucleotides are TGTGCCATCAGTGAGTCGAAGGTGGAGACCCAGTACTTC. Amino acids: CAISESKVETQYF.

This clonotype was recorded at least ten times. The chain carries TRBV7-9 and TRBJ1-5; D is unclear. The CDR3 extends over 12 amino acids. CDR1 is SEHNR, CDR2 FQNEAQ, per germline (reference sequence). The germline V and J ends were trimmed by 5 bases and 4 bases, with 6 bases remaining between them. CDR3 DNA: TGTGCCAGCAGCCCGGCAAATCAGCCCCAGCATTTT. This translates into CASSPANQPQHF.

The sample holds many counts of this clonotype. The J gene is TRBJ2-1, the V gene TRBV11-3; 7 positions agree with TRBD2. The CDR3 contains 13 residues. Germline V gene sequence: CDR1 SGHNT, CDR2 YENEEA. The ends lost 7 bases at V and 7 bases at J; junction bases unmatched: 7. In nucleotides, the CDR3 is TGTGCCAGCAAAGACCCAGCGGGGAATGAGCAGTTCTTC. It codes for CASKDPAGNEQFF.

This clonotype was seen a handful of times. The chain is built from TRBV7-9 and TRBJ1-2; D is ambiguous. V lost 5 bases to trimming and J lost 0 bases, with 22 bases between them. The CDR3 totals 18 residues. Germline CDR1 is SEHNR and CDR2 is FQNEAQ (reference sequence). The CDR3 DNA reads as TGTGCCAGCAGCCCTCACGCGGACGGAACCTTTTCTAACTATGGCTACACCTTC. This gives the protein CASSPHADGTFSNYGYTF. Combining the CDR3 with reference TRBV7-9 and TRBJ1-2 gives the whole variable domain DTGVSQNPRHKITKRGQNVTFRCDPISEHNRLYWYRQTLGQGPEFLTYFQNEAQLEKSRLLSDRFSAERPKGSFSTLEIQRTEQGDSAMYLCASSPHADGTFSNYGYTFGSGTRLTVV.